This note documents a single TCR beta chain sequence. The antigen is undetermined. This table comes from immunoSEQ multiplex PCR, and its TCRdb copy is limited to in-frame clones, with some not included. The sample records millions of clones, approximately 95% being singletons. The sample is drawn from a study of shared clonotypes between healthy human individuals. Study-level findings and limits: Sharing across four donors was highest in naive CD4 (around 5%) and lowest in memory CD8 (approximately 0.4%). Among donors, the sharing of clonotypes was expected to be influenced by sequencing depth.

Trimming pared 1 base from V and 1 base from J, leaving 7 bases between. CDR3 length: 14 amino acids. From germline, CDR1 is SEHNR and CDR2 FQNEAQ (reference sequence). This sequence originates from a man aged 18 to 35 in good health. The genes are TRBV7-9 and TRBJ2-5; D unresolved. Source material: naive CD4+ T cells sorted from blood. The subset was: CD45RA+ positively selected. This chain's CDR3 is CASSLVRSQETQYF. The CDR3 DNA reads as TGTGCCAGCAGCTTAGTGCGTTCCCAAGAGACCCAGTACTTC.